This T cell receptor beta chain was retrieved from a study of T-cell memory formation after mild COVID-19. At the level of the study: TCR clusters were mostly donor specific.

The CDR3 runs to 16 residues. With V trimmed by 7 bases and J by 5 bases, 13 bases remained unmatched. CDR1 and CDR2 (germline): LNHDA, SQIVND (reference sequence). 5'RACE, which relied on constant-segment primers, yielded TCR alpha and TCR beta cDNA libraries carrying sample barcodes and UMIs. From the 5' RACE reads, TCRdb called clonotypes with MiXCR, one entry per CDR3 protein. The sample records 300,000 to 350,000 distinct CDR3 sequences, 10% to 15% being singletons. This clonotype was recorded a few times. Its antigen is as yet unknown. Overall study findings and caveats: In pre-infection memory, a portion of responding clones appeared, which suggested that cross-reactive memory joined. Contracting CD8+ clones were enriched in EMRA, CD4+ mainly in CM and EM.

V gene TRBV19 combines with J gene TRBJ2-1; 8 nucleotides match TRBD1. The sample consisted of PBMCs or a T cell subset sorted from them (not recorded which). The clonotype was recovered from a man between 18 and 29 years old who had mild COVID-19 (a few samples of this study predate the infection). Cell type and time point are not known. The CDR3 bases are TGTGCCAGTACTCCTACCGGGACAGGACTCAACAATGAGCAGTTCTTC. Protein product: CASTPTGTGLNNEQFF.